This T cell receptor (beta chain) was sequenced for a study of T cells in Graves' hyperthyroidism and ophthalmopathy. Findings and limits, study-wide: From stable hyperthyroidism, ophthalmopathy was set apart by a 13 V-J model. Most thyroid clonotypes expanded above 0.001 were also detected in blood.

Lactation, pregnancy, other autoimmune disease or uncontrolled infection led to exclusion of patients. The PBMCs were sourced from fresh peripheral blood (around 10 ml). The CDR3 runs 14 residues. Germline CDR1 reads SGHRS; CDR2 reads YFSETQ. V shed 3 bases, J shed 3 bases, and the junction held 5 bases outside the gene matches. It was RNA transcripts that yielded the amplified TCR beta CDR3 regions. The HTBI primer set was used in a first-round RT-PCR of the TCR CDR3. TCRdb analysed the multiplex PCR reads with MiXCR anew, one entry per CDR3 protein. Altogether 620,000 or so distinct CDR3 sequences are present, more than 12% being singletons, with the ten largest covering around 13%. This clonotype was counted many times. What it recognizes is unknown.

The origin of this receptor is a woman between 50 and 59 years old with Graves' ophthalmopathy. Sequenced sample: blood. The chain combines TRBV5-1 with TRBJ1-1; 7 nucleotides match TRBD1. CDR3 region: CASSSYRGYTEAFF. The CDR3 DNA reads TGCGCCAGCAGCTCTTACAGGGGCTACACTGAAGCTTTCTTT.